The entry that follows covers one TCR beta chain sequence. No antigen is known for it. The sample comes from a study of vaccination and CD4 T cells after COVID-19. Study-wide results and caveats: Convalescent patient numbers were relatively low, with no early post-infection timepoints.

Treatment indicated: approximately 10-day PBMC culture with coronavirus spike peptide pools or control peptides (ViraFEST assay). Once peptide pools had expanded antigen-specific T cells, ViraFEST sequenced TCRs. Sequencing of the DNA from cultured CD4+ T cells was carried out with the Oncomine TCR Beta short-read assay. MiXCR, applied by TCRdb to the PCR reads, yields one record per CDR3 protein. Here the sample spans 10,000 to 13,000 distinct CDR3 sequences, 45% to 65% being singletons. The V segment lost 4 bases and the J segment 7 bases; nucleotides outside the gene matches: 5. Germline V gene data show CDR1 as SGHTA and CDR2 as FQGNSA. This CDR3 region has 14 residues.

The sequencing sample was made of CD4+ T cells from blood, cultured in vitro. This TCR was recovered from a human donor who had recovered from COVID-19. The V and J genes are TRBV7-2 and TRBJ1-5; 9 bases line up with TRBD1. The CDR3 spells CASSSGQGGQPQHF. The CDR3 DNA sequence: TGTGCCAGCAGCTCGGGACAGGGTGGCCAGCCCCAGCATTTT.